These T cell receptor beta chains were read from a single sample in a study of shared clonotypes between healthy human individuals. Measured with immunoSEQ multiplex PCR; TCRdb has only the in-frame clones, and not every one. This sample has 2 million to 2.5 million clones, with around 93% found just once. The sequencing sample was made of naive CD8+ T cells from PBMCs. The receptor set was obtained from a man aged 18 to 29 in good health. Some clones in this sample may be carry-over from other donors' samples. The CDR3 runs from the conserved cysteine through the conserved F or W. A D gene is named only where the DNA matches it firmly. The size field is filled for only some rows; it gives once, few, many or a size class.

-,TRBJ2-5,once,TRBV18,TGTGCCAGCTCACCGTACAGGGAAGAGACCCAGTACTTC,CASSPYREETQYF
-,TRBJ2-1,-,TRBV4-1,TGCGCCAGCAGCCTGTTACCGGCCCCAGGATCCTACAATGAGCAGTTCTTC,CASSLLPAPGSYNEQFF
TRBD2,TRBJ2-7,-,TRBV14,TGTGCCAGCAGCCAGGTTACTAGCGGGGTGCCCTACGAGCAGTACTTC,CASSQVTSGVPYEQYF
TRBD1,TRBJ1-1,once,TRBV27,TGTGCCAGCAGTTTATTGGGGACAGGGAACACTGAAGCTTTCTTT,CASSLLGTGNTEAFF
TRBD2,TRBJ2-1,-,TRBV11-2,TGTGCCAGCAGCTTAGCCTCGGGACTAAGCTCCTACAATGAGCAGTTCTTC,CASSLASGLSSYNEQFF
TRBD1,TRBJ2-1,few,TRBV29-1,TGCAGCGTGCTACCGGGACAGGGGGCGCTGGGGGCCTCCAATGAGCAGTTCTTC,CSVLPGQGALGASNEQFF
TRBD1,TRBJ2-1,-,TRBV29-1,TGCAGCGCCCAAACAGGGGGCAATGAGCAGTTCTTC,CSAQTGGNEQFF
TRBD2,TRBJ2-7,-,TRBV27,TGTGCCAGCAGTTACCAACCTAGCGGGAGGGCCTACGAGCAGTACTTC,CASSYQPSGRAYEQYF
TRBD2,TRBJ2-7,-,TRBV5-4,TGTGCCAGCAGCTTCCAAGCGGGAGGGCCCTACGAGCAGTACTTC,CASSFQAGGPYEQYF
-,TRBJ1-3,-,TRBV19,TGTGCCAGCAGACAGAGCTCTGGAAACACCATATATTTT,CASRQSSGNTIYF
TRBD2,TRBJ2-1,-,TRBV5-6,TGTGCCAGCAGCACCGGGACTAGCCTAGTCTTC,CASSTGTSLVF
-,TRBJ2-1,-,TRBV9,TGTGCCAGCAGCCTCCCCGGGACTTACAATGAGCAGTTCTTC,CASSLPGTYNEQFF
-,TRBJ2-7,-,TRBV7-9,TGTGCCAGCAGCTTGGGAGCCGTCTTCTACGAGCAGTACTTC,CASSLGAVFYEQYF
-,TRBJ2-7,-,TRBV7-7,TGTGCCAGCAGCTACAATAGGGTGGGGGGAATCTCCTACGAGCAGTACTTC,CASSYNRVGGISYEQYF
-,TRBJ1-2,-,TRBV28,TGTGCCAGCCTGGGGGTGGGTCTCCGAGGCTACACCTTC,CASLGVGLRGYTF
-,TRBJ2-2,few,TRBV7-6,TGTGCCAGCAGCTTAGCGACTAGTCGTACCGGGGAGCTGTTTTTT,CASSLATSRTGELFF
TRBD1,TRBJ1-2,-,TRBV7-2,TGTGCCAGCAGCCCAGGGACAGTGGCTAACTATGGCTACACCTTC,CASSPGTVANYGYTF
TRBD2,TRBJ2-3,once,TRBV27,TGTGCCAGCAGTTTATTGGGGACTAGCGGGATCACAGATACGCAGTATTTT,CASSLLGTSGITDTQYF
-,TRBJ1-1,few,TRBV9,TGTGCCAGCAGCCCCCTCACTGAAGCTTTCTTT,CASSPLTEAFF
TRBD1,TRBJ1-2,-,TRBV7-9,TGTGCCAGCAGCTTAGTGGTACAGGGGCCCCGCCAAGGCTATGGCTACACCTTC,CASSLVVQGPRQGYGYTF
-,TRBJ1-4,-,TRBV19,TGTGCCAGTACCCTCACCCAGATAAATGAAAAACTGTTTTTT,CASTLTQINEKLFF
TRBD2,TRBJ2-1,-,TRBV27,TGTGCCAGCAGTTTAGGACTAGTGGAGTTCTTC,CASSLGLVEFF
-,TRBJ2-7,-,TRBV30,TGTGCCTGGGGGGGTACTGCCTACGAGCAGTACTTC,CAWGGTAYEQYF
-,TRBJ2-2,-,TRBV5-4,TGTGCCAGCAGACCAAACACCGGGGAGCTGTTTTTT,CASRPNTGELFF
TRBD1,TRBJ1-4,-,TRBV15,TGTGCCACCAGCGGCAGGGGGCTCCTTCATGAAAAACTGTTTTTT,CATSGRGLLHEKLFF
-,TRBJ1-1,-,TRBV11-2,TGTGCCAGCAGCTATAAGACTTCCCCGGACACTGAAGCTTTCTTT,CASSYKTSPDTEAFF
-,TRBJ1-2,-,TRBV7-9,TGTGCCAGCAGCTATGGGCCGGCCCTCTCCCATGGCTACACCTTC,CASSYGPALSHGYTF
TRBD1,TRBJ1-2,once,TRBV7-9,TGTGCCAGCAGCCCTGGGACAGGAGTCTATGGCTACACCTTC,CASSPGTGVYGYTF
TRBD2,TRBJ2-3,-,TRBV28,TGTGCCAGCAGTTTCGGCCGGACTAGCGGAACAGATACGCAGTATTTT,CASSFGRTSGTDTQYF
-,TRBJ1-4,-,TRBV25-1,TGTGCCAGCAGTCGGGAAAAACTGTTTTTT,CASSREKLFF
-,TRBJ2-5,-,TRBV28,TGTGCCAGCAGTGGAAACCTAGGAGAAGAGACCCAGTACTTC,CASSGNLGEETQYF
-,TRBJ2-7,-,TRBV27,TGTGCCAGCAGTTTAGGTGGGGACTACGAGCAGTACTTC,CASSLGGDYEQYF
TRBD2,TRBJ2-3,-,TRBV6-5,TGTGCCAGCAGTTACACTAGCGGGAGAATTACAGATACGCAGTATTTT,CASSYTSGRITDTQYF
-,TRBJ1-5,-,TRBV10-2,TGCGCCAGCAGTAGGGGGGGCAATCAGCCCCAGCATTTT,CASSRGGNQPQHF
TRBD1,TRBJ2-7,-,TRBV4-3,TGCGCCAGCAGCCAAGCCCCGGGACAGGGGGGTGAGCAGTACTTC,CASSQAPGQGGEQYF
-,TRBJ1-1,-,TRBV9,TGTGCCAGCAGCGCTAGGGTCGAGACTGAAGCTTTCTTT,CASSARVETEAFF
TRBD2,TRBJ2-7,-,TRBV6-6,TGTGCCAGCCGGGGGGTTTGGACCTCCTACGAGCAGTACTTC,CASRGVWTSYEQYF
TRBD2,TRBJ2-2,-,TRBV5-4,TGTGCCAGCAGCGGGGACTACCCGAACACCGGGGAGCTGTTTTTT,CASSGDYPNTGELFF
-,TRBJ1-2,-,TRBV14,TGTGCCAGCAGCCCAACAACTCACAGGAGTCGACTTTATGGCTACACCTTC,CASSPTTHRSRLYGYTF
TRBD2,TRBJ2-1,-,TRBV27,TGTGCCAGCAGTCCACAAGCCGGGACTAGCGGTAATGAGCAGTTCTTC,CASSPQAGTSGNEQFF
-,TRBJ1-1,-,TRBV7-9,TGTGCCAGCAGCGCTCAGGGTGTCCCTGAAGCTTTCTTT,CASSAQGVPEAFF
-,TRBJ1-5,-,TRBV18,TGTGCCATATACCTGAACAGATACCAGCCCCAGCATTTT,CAIYLNRYQPQHF
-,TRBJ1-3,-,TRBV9,TGTGCCAGCAGCGTAGACGATCCTGGAAACACCATATATTTT,CASSVDDPGNTIYF
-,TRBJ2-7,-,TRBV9,TGTGCCAGCAGTCCCACCGGGTTCCACGAGCAGTACTTC,CASSPTGFHEQYF
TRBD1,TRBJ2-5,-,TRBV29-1,TGCAGCGTTACCGGGACAGGGCAGGGACCAGCTGATGCAGAGACCCAGTACTTC,CSVTGTGQGPADAETQYF
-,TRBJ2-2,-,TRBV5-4,TGTGCCAGCAGCGGCCGACTAGATTCGAACGGGGAGCTGTTTTTT,CASSGRLDSNGELFF
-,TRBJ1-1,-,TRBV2,TGTGCCAGCAGTGACCAAAGACAGGCCCTCGAAGCTTTCTTT,CASSDQRQALEAFF
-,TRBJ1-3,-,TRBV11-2,TGTGCCAGCAGCTCGGAGCAGGAGACTGGAAACACCATATATTTT,CASSSEQETGNTIYF
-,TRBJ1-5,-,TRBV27,TGTGCCAGCAGTTTCCTGTCCCAGGGAGGGGGCAATCAGCCCCAGCATTTT,CASSFLSQGGGNQPQHF
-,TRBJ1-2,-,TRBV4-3,TGCGCCAGCAGCCAAGATGAGACGGGTAACTATGGCTACACCTTC,CASSQDETGNYGYTF
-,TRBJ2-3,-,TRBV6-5,TGTGCCAGCACCCTGTCTCTGTTTAGCACAGATACGCAGTATTTT,CASTLSLFSTDTQYF
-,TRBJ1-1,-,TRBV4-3,TGCGCCAGCAGCCAAGAGTGGGGATTGAACACTGAAGCTTTCTTT,CASSQEWGLNTEAFF
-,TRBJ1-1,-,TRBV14,TGTGCCAGCAGCCAAGATCTATTTGGCAGGGATCCCACTGAAGCTTTCTTT,CASSQDLFGRDPTEAFF
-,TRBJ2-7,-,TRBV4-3,TGCGCCAGCAGCCAAGCGGCGGGACGGACTTACGAGCAGTACTTC,CASSQAAGRTYEQYF
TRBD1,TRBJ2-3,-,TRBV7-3,TGTGCCAGCAGCTCGCCGGGACAGGGTGGCACAGATACGCAGTATTTT,CASSSPGQGGTDTQYF
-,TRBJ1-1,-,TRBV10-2,TGCGCCAGCAGTGAGTCTTCGGGGGCAACTGAAGCTTTCTTT,CASSESSGATEAFF
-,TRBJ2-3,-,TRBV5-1,TGCGCCAGCAGCTCCCTCGAGTCTCGGAGTACAGATACGCAGTATTTT,CASSSLESRSTDTQYF
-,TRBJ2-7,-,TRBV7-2,TGTGCCAGCAGCTTAAGGGGCACCTCCTACGAGCAGTACTTC,CASSLRGTSYEQYF
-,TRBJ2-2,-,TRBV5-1,TGCGCCAGCAGGGCTTTTGAAAACACCGGGGAGCTGTTTTTT,CASRAFENTGELFF